The 2 T cell receptor beta chains presented below share a single source sample, sequenced in a study of blood T cell repertoires in COVID-19. Generated by immunoSEQ multiplex PCR, the TCRdb table keeps only in-frame clones and is missing some. There are about 300,000 clones in the sample; around 85% occur only once, and more than 1.2% lies in the top ten. The sample comprised peripheral blood. Receptors originate from a human donor with COVID-19, enrolled during active disease. The donor label of this sample is uncertain.

The V call is TRBV7-2, the J call TRBJ2-5, with 9 nucleotides matching TRBD1. Germline V CDR1 and CDR2: SGHTA, FQGNSA. Trimming took 4 bases from V and 3 from J; bases not matched to a gene: 0. CDR3 length: 13 amino acids. The CDR3 coding sequence is TGTGCCAGCAGCTGGACAGGGGAAGAGACCCAGTACTTC. Translating it yields CASSWTGEETQYF. The full variable domain, with the rest looked up from reference TRBV7-2 and TRBJ2-5, is GAGVSQSPSNKVTEKGKDVELRCDPISGHTALYWYRQSLGQGLEFLIYFQGNSAPDKSGLPSDRFSAERTGGSVSTLTIQRTQQEDSAVYLCASSWTGEETQYFGPGTRLLVL.

The chain combines TRBV5-4 with TRBJ2-7; 8 bases match TRBD2. Germline CDR1 is SGHNT and CDR2 is YYREEE (reference sequence). There are 15 residues in the CDR3. Trimming at V came to 3 bases and at J to 1 base, leaving 6 bases not matched to a gene. The CDR3 DNA reads as TGTGCCAGCAGCTCCAGGGTAGCGGGATCCTACGAGCAGTACTTC. Amino acids: CASSSRVAGSYEQYF.